Below are 25 T cell receptor beta chains sequenced from a single sample in a study of T cells in Graves' hyperthyroidism and ophthalmopathy. Amplification targeted TCR beta CDR3 regions from RNA transcripts. First-round RT-PCR of the TCR CDR3 relied on the HTBI primer set. TCRdb used MiXCR to reprocess the multiplex PCR reads, holding one entry per CDR3 protein. The table shows hundreds of thousands of distinct CDR3 sequences, with around an eighth occurring only once. The sequenced material came from blood. The receptors shown here come from a man aged 50-60 years with Graves' ophthalmopathy.

This rearrangement joins TRBV5-5 to TRBJ1-2, with TRBD1 identical over 7 bases. V shed 3 bases and J 0 bases; nucleotides not matched to a gene: 5. The germline gives CDR1 SGHKS, CDR2 YYEKEE (reference sequence). The CDR3 contains 15 residues. The CDR3 DNA sequence: TGTGCCAGCAGCTGGGAGGGGGCGACTAACTATGGCTACACCTTC. Encoded protein: CASSWEGATNYGYTF.

This clonotype occurred many times. V gene TRBV29-1 combines with J gene TRBJ2-7, with D perhaps matching TRBD1 (6 bases). The ends were cut back, 5 bases at V and 5 bases at J, with 13 bases in the middle. Germline assignment: CDR1 SQVTM and CDR2 ANQGSEA. The CDR3 extends over 12 amino acids. CDR3: CSVRRGVDEQYF. In nucleotides, the CDR3 is TGCAGCGTTCGCAGGGGAGTTGACGAGCAGTACTTC.

There are a few counts of this clonotype. The chain links TRBV11-2 to TRBJ2-5, with 7 bases identical to TRBD2. The CDR3 is 13 residues long. V lost 9 bases, J lost 6 bases, and 10 bases stayed unmatched. The V gene's germline CDR1 is SGHAT and CDR2 FQNNGV. CDR3 loop: CASTPGGGKTQYF. CDR3 in DNA: TGTGCCAGTACCCCTGGGGGAGGGAAGACCCAGTACTTC.

There are a few counts of this clonotype. The chain recombines TRBV20-1 with TRBJ1-2; 11 nucleotides line up with TRBD1. CDR3 length: 13 amino acids. Trimming at V came to 3 bases and at J to 6 bases, leaving 3 bases not matched to a gene. Germline values: CDR1 DFQATT, CDR2 SNEGSKA (reference sequence). The CDR3 loop reads CSASRTGGDGYTF. The CDR3 nucleotides read TGCAGTGCTAGCCGGACAGGGGGCGATGGCTACACCTTC.

For this clonotype: As the CDR3 is not closed by the conserved phenylalanine or tryptophan, this likely results from a read error. V gene TRBV2 combines with J gene TRBJ2-1; 13 nucleotides align to TRBD2. This CDR3 has 16 residues. Germline-derived CDR1 and CDR2 are SNHLY and FYNNEI. Trimming took 6 bases from V and 5 from J; bases not matched to a gene: 7. This chain's CDR3 is CASRIEGLAGNNEQFS. The CDR3, as DNA: TGTGCCAGCAGAATTGAGGGACTAGCGGGAAACAATGAGCAGTTCTCC.

Ten or more counts support this clonotype. The J gene is TRBJ1-2, the V gene TRBV19; D gene uncertain. Trimming took off 5 bases at V and 2 bases at J, with 12 bases between the two ends. Germline V lookup: CDR1 LNHDA, CDR2 SQIVND (reference sequence). This CDR3 contains 14 residues. CDR3 DNA: TGTGCCAGTAGTGGGTCGACCACCAACTATGGCTACACCTTC. The encoded protein is CASSGSTTNYGYTF.

The chain combines TRBV19 with TRBJ2-7, with D maybe TRBD2 (5 bases). The germline V and J ends were trimmed by 4 bases and 0 bases, with 7 bases remaining between them. The germline V gene encodes CDR1 LNHDA and CDR2 SQIVND (reference sequence). This CDR3 is built from 13 residues. CDR3 in amino acids: CASSNRDSYEQYF. CDR3 nucleotides: TGTGCCAGTAGTAACCGGGACTCCTACGAGCAGTACTTC.

This clonotype has a count of ten or more. The chain uses TRBV27 and TRBJ2-7, with D unclear. V was clipped by 4 bases and J by 0 bases, with 10 bases between them. The length of the CDR3 is 14 residues. Germline V CDR1 and CDR2: MNHEY, SMNVEV (reference sequence). CDR3 region: CASSYDIFSYEQYF. CDR3 in DNA: TGTGCCAGCAGTTACGACATTTTCTCCTACGAGCAGTACTTC.

This clonotype was seen many times. The chain carries TRBV29-1 and TRBJ2-7, with D hard to call. The germline CDR1 and CDR2 sequences are SQVTM and ANQGSEA. The CDR3 runs to 13 residues. V gave up 3 bases and J gave up 7 bases, with 16 bases separating them. CDR3 sequence (DNA): TGCAGCGTTGAGGTGGCTAGGCCCGGTGAGCAGTACTTC. Translating it yields CSVEVARPGEQYF.

The sample holds a few counts of this clonotype. The V and J genes are TRBV6-2 or TRBV6-3 and TRBJ2-1; D possibly corresponds to TRBD1 (6 bases). This CDR3 contains 13 residues. CDR1 and CDR2 (germline): MNHEY, SVGEGT. The CDR3 loop reads CATRGPSYNEQFF. As DNA, the CDR3 is TGTGCGACCAGGGGCCCCTCCTACAATGAGCAGTTCTTC.

In its sample, this clonotype was seen a few times. A clone one base away is much larger, so this may be a read error. The rearrangement links TRBV13 to TRBJ1-6, with no clear D. Germline V gene sequence: CDR1 PRHDT, CDR2 FYEKMQ (reference sequence). This CDR3 is built from 13 residues. The CDR3 sequence is CANSFGELSPLHF. The CDR3 DNA is TGTGCCAACAGCTTTGGGGAATTGTCACCCCTCCACTTT.

This clonotype came up many times. This chain connects TRBV5-1 to TRBJ2-2; D is unclear. V gave up 0 bases and J gave up 6 bases, with 9 bases separating them. The CDR3 is made up of 14 amino acids. CDR1 and CDR2 (germline): SGHRS, YFSETQ. The CDR3 region has the DNA TGCGCCAGCAGCTTGGAGGGTGGGGCCGGGGAGCTGTTTTTT. Its translation is CASSLEGGAGELFF.

In its sample, this clonotype was seen a few times. The chain uses TRBV2 and TRBJ2-6; D might be TRBD2 (5 bases). The V and J ends lost 6 bases and 2 bases respectively, with 20 bases between them. The CDR3 loop spans 18 amino acids. The germline gives CDR1 SNHLY, CDR2 FYNNEI. As DNA, the CDR3 is TGTGCCAGCAGGACCCCCCACGGGTTGAGGGCTGGGGCCAACGTCCTGACTTTC. Translated: CASRTPHGLRAGANVLTF.

This clonotype was counted many times. This sequence joins TRBV6-1 and TRBJ2-7; D is undetermined. The CDR3 is 13 amino acids. The V gene lost 7 bases and the J gene lost 0 bases, with 10 bases spanning the gap. Germline assignment: CDR1 MNHNS and CDR2 SASEGT. CDR3 nucleotides: TGTGCCAGCATTGGGCCCGGCTCCTACGAGCAGTACTTC. Protein sequence: CASIGPGSYEQYF.

The table lists this clonotype with a few counts. The CDR3 loop is CASSPASGQKANYGYTF. CDR3 coding DNA: TGTGCCAGCAGCCCAGCCTCGGGACAAAAAGCTAACTATGGCTACACCTTC. This rearrangement joins TRBV14 to TRBJ1-2, with D perhaps TRBD1 (6 bases). CDR1 SGHDN and CDR2 FVKESK come from the germline V gene. V dropped 4 bases and J dropped 0 bases, with 18 bases sitting between them. The CDR3 is made up of 17 amino acids. Using reference TRBV14 and TRBJ1-2 for the parts outside the CDR3, the full variable domain is EAGVTQFPSHSVIEKGQTVTLRCDPISGHDNLYWYRRVMGKEIKFLLHFVKESKQDESGMPNNRFLAERTGGTYSTLKVQPAELEDSGVYFCASSPASGQKANYGYTFGSGTRLTVV.

This clonotype was counted between two and nine times. The J gene is TRBJ2-1, the V gene TRBV3-1; possibly TRBD1 for D (6 bases). V was trimmed by 1 base and J by 2 bases, leaving 12 bases between them. Germline V CDR1 and CDR2: LGHDT, YNNKEL (reference sequence). The CDR3 is 16 residues long. In nucleotides, the CDR3 is TGTGCCAGCAGCCAAGGGCACAGGGTGACCTACAATGAGCAGTTCTTC. Its translation: CASSQGHRVTYNEQFF.

This clonotype was recorded many times. J is TRBJ2-3 and V is TRBV20-1, with D maybe TRBD2 (6 bases). The CDR3 covers 17 residues. V was pared by 3 bases and J by 0 bases, with 19 bases between. In germline, CDR1 is DFQATT, CDR2 SNEGSKA (reference sequence). The CDR3 DNA reads TGCAGTGCTAGGCCCAGGGTTAGCGGCCCTAGCACAGATACGCAGTATTTT. It encodes CSARPRVSGPSTDTQYF.

This clonotype was seen ten or more times. The chain carries TRBV30 and TRBJ1-2; the D gene is possibly TRBD1 (6 bases). Germline V gene lookup returns CDR1 GTSNPN and CDR2 SVGIG (reference sequence). This CDR3 has 13 residues. Trimming took off 2 bases at V and 3 bases at J, with 10 bases between the two ends. The CDR3 DNA reads TGTGCCTGGAGTTTTTACAGGGACTATGGCTACACCTTC. Protein: CAWSFYRDYGYTF.

About this clonotype itself: The junction differs from germline at one of its ends, possibly a read error. The V call is TRBV14, the J call TRBJ2-1, with D possibly called TRBD1 or TRBD2 (5 bases each). Germline CDR1 reads SGHDN; CDR2 reads FVKESK. The CDR3 extends over 15 amino acids. The CDR3 region has the DNA TGTGCCAGCAGCCTTGGTTGGGGACCCTACAATGAGCAGCTCTTC. Translation gives CASSLGWGPYNEQLF.

At least ten counts were recorded for this clonotype. This chain connects TRBV12-3 or TRBV12-4 to TRBJ1-3; the D is unclear. V was cut by 3 bases and J by 4 bases, with 16 bases left in between. This CDR3 contains 16 residues. CDR3 sequence: CASSFGPHLAGNTIYF. The CDR3 DNA sequence: TGTGCCAGCAGTTTTGGGCCCCACTTGGCCGGAAACACCATATATTTT.

CDR3 coding DNA: TGTGCCAGCAGTGAATCCCCGGGAAGGGAGACCCAGTACTTC. It is translated as CASSESPGRETQYF. This rearrangement joins TRBV25-1 to TRBJ2-5, with D maybe TRBD2 (5 bases). Between the trimmed V and J ends, which lost 1 base and 5 bases, there was a span of 11 bases. From germline, CDR1 is MGHDK and CDR2 SYGVNS. The CDR3 has 14 residues. Filled out from reference TRBV25-1 and TRBJ2-5, the complete variable domain reads EADIYQTPRYLVIGTGKKITLECSQTMGHDKMYWYQQDPGMELHLIHYSYGVNSTEKGDLSSESTVSRIRTEHFPLTLESARPSHTSQYLCASSESPGRETQYFGPGTRLLVL.

The CDR3 nucleotides are TGTGCCAGCAGCGGAACCGGGACTAGCGGGAGAGACCAAGAGACCCAGTACTTC. It encodes CASSGTGTSGRDQETQYF. The chain carries TRBV7-9 and TRBJ2-5, with 14 nucleotides matching TRBD2. Germline V gives CDR1 SEHNR, CDR2 FQNEAQ (reference sequence). The CDR3 has 18 amino acids. With V trimmed by 5 bases and J by 0 bases, 8 bases remained unmatched.

The J gene is TRBJ2-7, the V gene TRBV6-1, with D possibly TRBD2 on 5 matching bases. Looked up from germline, CDR1 is MNHNS and CDR2 is SASEGT. The V gene lost 7 bases and the J gene lost 4 bases, with 8 bases spanning the gap. This CDR3 is built from 11 residues. The CDR3 here is CASTGMYEQYF. CDR3 DNA sequence: TGTGCCAGCACCGGGATGTACGAGCAGTACTTC.

This clonotype was seen only a few times. CDR3 sequence: CASSLVLAEETQYF. The CDR3 DNA reads TGTGCCAGCAGCTTAGTACTAGCGGAAGAGACCCAGTACTTC. The chain has TRBV7-8 and TRBJ2-5; TRBD2 matches at 8 bases. Germline CDR1 is SGHVS and CDR2 is FQNEAQ. J gave up 3 bases and V 1 base, and 1 base lay outside the gene matches. The CDR3 runs 14 residues. The entire variable domain, with the rest obtained from reference TRBV7-8 and TRBJ2-5, is as follows: GAGVSQSPRYKVAKRGQDVALRCDPISGHVSLFWYQQALGQGPEFLTYFQNEAQLDKSGLPSDRFFAERPEGSVSTLKIQRTQQEDSAVYLCASSLVLAEETQYFGPGTRLLVL.

This sequence joins TRBV7-8 and TRBJ2-2; tentative D call: TRBD1 (6 bases). Trimming pared 1 base from V and 7 bases from J, leaving 13 bases between. In germline, CDR1 is SGHVS, CDR2 FQNEAQ. The CDR3 spans 15 residues. The DNA of the CDR3 is TGTGCCAGCAGCTTAGTACAGGGTGGGGTCGGGGAGCTGTTTTTT. As protein: CASSLVQGGVGELFF.